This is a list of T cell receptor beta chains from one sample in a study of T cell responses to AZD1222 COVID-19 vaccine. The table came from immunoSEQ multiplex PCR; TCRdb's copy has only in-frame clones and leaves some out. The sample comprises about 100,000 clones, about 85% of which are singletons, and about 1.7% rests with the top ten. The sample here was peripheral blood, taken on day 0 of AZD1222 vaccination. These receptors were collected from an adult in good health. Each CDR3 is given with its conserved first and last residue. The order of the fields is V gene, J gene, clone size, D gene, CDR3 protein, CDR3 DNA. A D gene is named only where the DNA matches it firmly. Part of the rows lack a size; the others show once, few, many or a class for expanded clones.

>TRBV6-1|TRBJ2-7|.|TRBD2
CASSEPSGSPSYEQYF
TGTGCCAGCAGTGAACCGAGCGGGAGCCCCTCCTACGAGCAGTACTTC
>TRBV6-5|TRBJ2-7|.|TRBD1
CASYGGQVYEQYF
TGTGCCAGCTACGGGGGACAGGTCTACGAGCAGTACTTC
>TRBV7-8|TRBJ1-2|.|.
CASSLSLGHFVGDGYTF
TGTGCCAGCAGCTTAAGCTTAGGCCACTTTGTCGGTGATGGCTACACCTTC
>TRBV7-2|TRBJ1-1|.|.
CASSLTANTEAFF
TGTGCCAGCAGCTTAACGGCGAACACTGAAGCTTTCTTT
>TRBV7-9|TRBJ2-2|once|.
CASLPRGGNTGELFF
TGTGCCAGCCTCCCAAGGGGGGGAAACACCGGGGAGCTGTTTTTT
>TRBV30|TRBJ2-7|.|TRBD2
CAWSVGAGGSVTYEQYF
TGTGCCTGGAGTGTCGGAGCGGGAGGCTCAGTCACCTACGAGCAGTACTTC
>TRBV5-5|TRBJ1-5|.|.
CASRRGVYDSNQPQHF
TGTGCCAGCAGGCGCGGGGTTTACGATAGCAATCAGCCCCAGCATTTT
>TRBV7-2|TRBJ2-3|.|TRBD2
CASTAGVAPKDTQYF
TGTGCCAGCACCGCGGGGGTAGCGCCGAAGGATACGCAGTATTTT
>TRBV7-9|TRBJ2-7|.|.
CASSKKGAGSYEQYF
TGTGCCAGCAGCAAGAAGGGGGCGGGGTCCTACGAGCAGTACTTC
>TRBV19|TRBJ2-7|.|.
CASSRFKGGVSYEQYF
TGTGCCAGTAGTAGGTTCAAGGGCGGGGTCTCCTACGAGCAGTACTTC
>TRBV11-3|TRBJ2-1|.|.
CASSPLSGVYNEQFF
TGTGCCAGCAGCCCACTCTCCGGGGTCTACAATGAGCAGTTCTTC
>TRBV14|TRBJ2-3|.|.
CASSQISTDTQYF
TGTGCCAGCAGCCAAATTAGCACAGATACGCAGTATTTT
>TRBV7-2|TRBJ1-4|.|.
CASSLAHEKLFF
TGTGCCAGCAGCTTAGCCCATGAAAAACTGTTTTTT
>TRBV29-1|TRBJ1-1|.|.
CSVVPYPTATEAFF
TGCAGCGTTGTACCCTATCCAACAGCCACTGAAGCTTTCTTT
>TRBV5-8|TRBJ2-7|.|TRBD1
CASSLAGQYEQYF
TGTGCCAGCAGCTTGGCGGGACAGTACGAGCAGTACTTC
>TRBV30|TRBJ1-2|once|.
CAWSSGTDHGYTF
TGTGCCTGGAGTTCCGGGACTGACCATGGCTACACCTTC